Listed here are 25 T cell receptor beta chains from one sample, sequenced in a study of CD4 T cells in relation to SARS-CoV-2 and coronaviruses. The table came from immunoSEQ multiplex PCR; TCRdb's copy has only in-frame clones and leaves some out. The sample has some 65,000 clones, about 89% seen once. Before the COVID-19 pandemic, during about 2011-2019, CD4+ T cells were taken from unexposed donors. The specimen sequenced was memory CD4+ T cells from PBMCs. The receptors derive from a human donor in good health.

The V gene is TRBV18, the J gene TRBJ1-5; TRBD1 matches 7 bases. This CDR3 has 15 residues. Germline CDR1 and CDR2: KGHSH and LQKENI. V lost 3 bases and J lost 5; bases outside the gene matches: 7. CDR3 protein: CASSPPGQLYQPQHF. For the CDR3, the DNA is TGTGCCAGCTCACCTCCGGGACAGCTCTATCAGCCCCAGCATTTT. The entire variable domain, with the rest obtained from reference TRBV18 and TRBJ1-5, is as follows: NAGVMQNPRHLVRRRGQEARLRCSPMKGHSHVYWYRQLPEEGLKFMVYLQKENIIDESGMPKERFSAEFPKEGPSILRIQQVVRGDSAAYFCASSPPGQLYQPQHFGDGTRLSIL.

This clone was seen a handful of times. J is TRBJ2-3 and V is TRBV11-3; 7 bases align to TRBD2. J was trimmed by 6 bases and V by 5 bases; bases with no gene match: 8. Germline values: CDR1 SGHNT, CDR2 YENEEA. This CDR3 is built from 14 residues. CDR3 bases: TGTGCCAGCAGCCCCTTGGATAGCGGGGATACGCAGTATTTT. It is translated as CASSPLDSGDTQYF.

The gene calls are TRBV10-3 and TRBJ1-5, with D perhaps TRBD1 (5 bases). Germline CDR1 and CDR2: ENHRY and SYGVKD. The CDR3 is 15 residues long. The V and J ends lost 0 bases and 7 bases respectively, with 13 bases between them. In nucleotides, the CDR3 is TGTGCCATCAGTGAGTCGATGGCAGGGCCGCAGCCCCAGCATTTT. It translates to CAISESMAGPQPQHF.

The V gene is TRBV30, the J gene TRBJ1-6; D remains ambiguous. The germline gives CDR1 GTSNPN, CDR2 SVGIG (reference sequence). V was clipped by 7 bases and J by 9 bases, with 22 bases between them. The CDR3 runs to 15 residues. The CDR3 region is CASQLRGVIVSPLHF. The DNA of the CDR3 is TGTGCCTCCCAACTCCGGGGAGTTATAGTTTCACCCCTCCACTTT.

The sample holds one count of this clone. This chain uses TRBV6-2 or TRBV6-3 with TRBJ1-6; D is unclear. Trimming took off 3 bases at V and 7 bases at J, with 13 bases between the two ends. The CDR3 has 15 amino acids. Germline V gene sequence: CDR1 MNHEY, CDR2 SVGEGT. In nucleotides, the CDR3 is TGTGCCAGCAGTTATCAAGGGCGCGAGAATTCACCCCTCCACTTT. Its protein is CASSYQGRENSPLHF.

The count of this clone is one. This chain links TRBV3-1 (or the pseudogene TRBV3-2) with TRBJ2-7; no firm D call. V was trimmed by 1 base and J by 6 bases, leaving 13 bases between them. Per the germline V gene, CDR1 is LGHDT and CDR2 is YNNKEL (reference sequence). The CDR3 contains 14 residues. CDR3: CASSQGSYGFEQYF. The CDR3 bases are TGTGCCAGCAGCCAAGGGTCTTATGGGTTCGAGCAGTACTTC.

V usage is TRBV9 and J usage is TRBJ1-6; 8 bases fit TRBD1. The germline CDR1 and CDR2 sequences are SGDLS and YYNGEE. The J segment lost 7 bases and the V segment lost 3 bases, leaving 12 bases of the junction unmatched. The length of the CDR3 is 17 residues. The CDR3 nucleotides read TGTGCCAGCAGCGCAAAAAGAGGGGGACAGGAAAATTCACCCCTCCACTTT. This encodes CASSAKRGGQENSPLHF.

The CDR3 loop is CASSPSSGANVLTF. In nucleotides, the CDR3 is TGTGCCAGCTCACCGAGCTCTGGGGCCAACGTCCTGACTTTC. The chain joins TRBV18 to TRBJ2-6, with D uncertain. From germline, CDR1 is KGHSH and CDR2 LQKENI. CDR3 length: 14 amino acids. Deletions cut 3 bases from V and 0 bases from J, with 3 bases between.

The chain couples TRBV5-1 to TRBJ2-7, with 9 bases identical to TRBD1. Losses at the gene ends were 4 bases for V and 5 bases for J; bases not matched to a gene: 7. Germline CDR1 reads SGHRS; CDR2 reads YFSETQ. The CDR3 sequence is 14 residues long. The CDR3 loop is CASSQGQGVHEQYF. CDR3 coding DNA: TGCGCCAGCAGCCAGGGACAGGGAGTCCACGAGCAGTACTTC.

The chain combines TRBV5-1 with TRBJ1-4; D is possibly TRBD1 (6 bases). The CDR3 has 13 residues. Germline assignment: CDR1 SGHRS and CDR2 YFSETQ. V was trimmed by 1 base and J by 12 bases, leaving 13 bases between them. DNA of the CDR3: TGCGCCAGCAGCTTGACAGGGAGGGGGGAACTGTTTTTT. This sequence encodes CASSLTGRGELFF.

V gene TRBV6-6 combines with J gene TRBJ2-1; 9 bases are shared with TRBD1. Germline V gene data show CDR1 as MNHNY and CDR2 as SVGAGI (reference sequence). V lost 0 bases to trimming and J lost 16 bases; unmatched junction nucleotides: 4. The length of the CDR3 is 12 residues. The CDR3 region is CASSYSRTGVFF. As DNA, the CDR3 is TGTGCCAGCAGTTACTCGCGGACAGGGGTTTTCTTC.

This clone was observed a handful of times. This rearrangement joins TRBV5-6 to TRBJ1-3; D unresolved. From germline, CDR1 is SGHDT and CDR2 YYEEEE. The ends were cut back, 2 bases at V and 4 bases at J, with 4 bases in the middle. The CDR3 runs 12 residues. The DNA of the CDR3 is TGTGCCAGCAGCTTTGTGGGAAACACCATATATTTT. Its translation is CASSFVGNTIYF.

The CDR3 protein is CASSFSGNQPQHF. The CDR3 DNA reads as TGTGCCAGCAGTTTCTCAGGAAATCAGCCCCAGCATTTT. The chain couples TRBV12-3 or TRBV12-4 to TRBJ1-5; D uncertain. V was cut by 3 bases and J by 4 bases, with 7 bases left in between. This CDR3 region has 13 residues.

This sequence joins TRBV18 and TRBJ2-3; TRBD1 might be the D (6 bases). The CDR3 covers 13 residues. The germline V gene has CDR1 KGHSH and CDR2 LQKENI. V was clipped by 4 bases and J by 7 bases, with 12 bases between them. In DNA, the CDR3 is TGTGCCAGCTCACGTACACAGGGCCATACGCAGTATTTT. Encoded protein: CASSRTQGHTQYF.

The rearrangement links TRBV28 to TRBJ2-7, with a possible D match to TRBD1 (9 bases). The CDR3 spans 15 residues. V lost 8 bases, J lost 4 bases, and 21 bases lay in between. The germline CDR1 and CDR2 sequences are MDHEN and SYDVKM. Here the CDR3 reads CASPRGGTGQYEQYF. For the CDR3, the DNA is TGTGCCAGCCCACGGGGGGGGACAGGGCAATACGAGCAGTACTTC.

This sequence joins TRBV2 and TRBJ2-2, with D perhaps matching TRBD1 or TRBD2 (6 bases each). CDR3 length equals 14 residues. Trimming removed 3 bases at V and 16 bases at J, with 21 bases between. Germline V gene data show CDR1 as SNHLY and CDR2 as FYNNEI. The DNA of the CDR3 is TGTGCCAGCAGTGACTTAGAATGGGGTCGGGGGCCGTTTTTT. Translation: CASSDLEWGRGPFF.

In nucleotides, the CDR3 is TGCAGCGTCGCTGTGGGACGGGCCTCCTACGAGCAGTACTTC. It yields the protein CSVAVGRASYEQYF. This chain uses TRBV29-1 with TRBJ2-7; perhaps D is TRBD1 or TRBD2 (5 bases each). This CDR3 spans 14 amino acids. Trimming removed 6 bases at V and 0 bases at J, with 15 bases between. CDR1 is SQVTM and CDR2 is ANQGSEA in the germline V gene.

This chain joins TRBV7-3 and TRBJ2-3, with a tentative D call TRBD1 (5 bases). V lost 5 bases and J lost 1, with 7 bases in between. The CDR3 consists of 13 residues. CDR1 SGHTA and CDR2 FQGTGA come from the germline V gene. The CDR3 loop is CASSPRGTDTQYF. CDR3 nucleotide sequence: TGTGCCAGCAGCCCCAGGGGCACAGATACGCAGTATTTT. Drawing the rest from reference TRBV7-3 and TRBJ2-3, the complete variable domain is GAGVSQTPSNKVTEKGKYVELRCDPISGHTALYWYRQSLGQGPEFLIYFQGTGAADDSGLPNDRFFAVRPEGSVSTLKIQRTERGDSAVYLCASSPRGTDTQYFGPGTRLTVL.

This clone was counted a single time. The CDR3 here is CASSPPSQGETSQYF. DNA of the CDR3: TGTGCCAGCTCACCACCGTCACAGGGGGAGACGTCCCAGTACTTC. The chain joins TRBV18 to TRBJ2-5; 8 bases fit TRBD1. Germline V lookup: CDR1 KGHSH, CDR2 LQKENI. The ends lost 0 bases at V and 9 bases at J; junction bases unmatched: 9. CDR3 length equals 15 residues.

V usage is TRBV6-6 and J usage is TRBJ1-6, with D perhaps TRBD1 (6 bases). CDR1 and CDR2 from the germline V gene are MNHNY and SVGAGI (reference sequence). Trimming stripped 2 bases from V and 15 bases from J, with 14 bases between. The CDR3 has 13 residues. CDR3 coding DNA: TGTGCCAGCAGTTACCCACAGGGATCGCTCCTCCACTTT. This encodes CASSYPQGSLLHF.

The rearrangement joins TRBV20-1 to TRBJ2-4, with D perhaps matching TRBD1 (5 bases). This CDR3 is 15 amino acids long. The V end lost 3 bases, the J end lost 0 bases, and 12 bases lay between the germline ends. Germline CDR1 and CDR2: DFQATT and SNEGSKA (reference sequence). This chain's CDR3 is CSASSGKLAKNIQYF. The DNA of the CDR3 is TGCAGTGCTAGTTCAGGGAAACTAGCCAAAAACATTCAGTACTTC.

The chain has TRBV6-4 and TRBJ1-2, with D possibly TRBD1 on 6 matching bases. The V and J ends lost 5 bases and 7 bases respectively, with 14 bases between them. Germline lookup yields CDR1 MRHNA and CDR2 SNTAGT. There are 13 residues in the CDR3. The CDR3 DNA reads as TGTGCCAGCAGTCCGGTCAGGGGTGGTGGCTACACCTTC. It codes for CASSPVRGGGYTF.

The J gene is TRBJ1-2, the V gene TRBV5-1; 8 bases are a match to TRBD1. Germline CDR1 SGHRS, CDR2 YFSETQ. The CDR3 has 15 residues. The junction had 13 bases not matched to a gene; V was cut back by 6 bases and J by 6 bases. In DNA form, the CDR3 reads TGCGCCAGCATGGCTCTCCCGGGACAGGATCATGGCTACACCTTC. Its protein is CASMALPGQDHGYTF.

The V gene is TRBV5-4, the J gene TRBJ2-5, with D possibly TRBD1 on 6 matching bases. Germline assignment: CDR1 SGHNT and CDR2 YYREEE (reference sequence). The V end was cut by 0 bases, the J end by 7 bases, with 10 bases between. The CDR3 consists of 13 residues. CDR3 DNA: TGTGCCAGCAGCTTGGCACACAGGGTGACCCAGTACTTC. This sequence encodes CASSLAHRVTQYF.

V usage is TRBV18 and J usage is TRBJ2-7; the D is unclear. Germline V lookup: CDR1 KGHSH, CDR2 LQKENI. The CDR3 spans 13 residues. Trimming removed 1 base from V and 4 bases from J, with 8 bases in between. The CDR3 DNA follows: TGTGCCAGCTCACCACTAGAGCAATACGAGCAGTACTTC. This encodes CASSPLEQYEQYF.